The 27 T cell receptor beta chains in this list originate from one sample, sequenced in a study of T-cell reconstitution after alpha-beta-depleted transplantation in children. For TCRbeta, the library was prepared with unique molecular identifiers. From the PCR reads, TCRdb called clonotypes with MiXCR, one entry per CDR3 protein. Among 300,000 to 400,000 distinct CDR3 sequences, about 14% were seen once, and the ten largest hold approximately 4.2%. The sample here was PBMCs, taken from the stem cell graft. The receptors shown here come from a human donor who donated a stem cell graft to a child with Fanconi anemia.

The table lists this clonotype with many counts. The V gene is TRBV5-1, the J gene TRBJ1-1, with a tentative D call TRBD1 (6 bases). From germline, CDR1 is SGHRS and CDR2 YFSETQ. The CDR3 runs 14 residues. Trimming cost V 4 bases and J 1 base, with 11 bases left between them. CDR3 nucleotide sequence: TGCGCCAGCAGCCGCGAGGGGGAGAACACTGAAGCTTTCTTT. This gives the protein CASSREGENTEAFF.

This clonotype was seen ten or more times. This chain joins TRBV5-1 and TRBJ1-1; D ambiguous. V shed 0 bases and J shed 2 bases, with 8 bases lying between them. Germline V gene data show CDR1 as SGHRS and CDR2 as YFSETQ. This CDR3 has 14 residues. CDR3 region: CASSLADINTEAFF. The DNA for the CDR3 is TGCGCCAGCAGCTTGGCGGATATCAACACTGAAGCTTTCTTT.

This clonotype was counted at least ten times. The chain joins TRBV3-1 to TRBJ2-3; the D gene could be TRBD1 or TRBD2 (6 bases each). The CDR3 has 16 residues. Trimming removed 6 bases at V and 2 bases at J, with 18 bases between. The V gene's germline CDR1 is LGHDT and CDR2 YNNKEL (reference sequence). The CDR3 nucleotides are TGTGCCAGCAGGCCAGGGGTAGCGGTACTCACAGATACGCAGTATTTT. Its protein product is CASRPGVAVLTDTQYF.

This clonotype showed up many times. This chain connects TRBV20-1 to TRBJ2-7; D could derive from TRBD1 or TRBD2 (5 bases each). The CDR3 runs 12 residues. Per the germline V gene, CDR1 is DFQATT and CDR2 is SNEGSKA (reference sequence). V was shortened by 4 bases and J by 6 bases, with 13 bases between the two germline ends. The CDR3 region is CSATRDVGEQYF. CDR3 bases: TGCAGTGCTACCAGGGACGTCGGCGAGCAGTACTTC.

V gene TRBV20-1 combines with J gene TRBJ2-1, with 7 bases identical to TRBD2. Germline trimming cut 7 bases from V and 7 bases from J; bases unmatched to any gene: 22. Germline V gene sequence: CDR1 DFQATT, CDR2 SNEGSKA (reference sequence). The CDR3 length is 17 residues. This CDR3 is CSVSVLLRTSDGNEQFF. The CDR3 nucleotides read TGCAGTGTCAGTGTGCTTCTGAGAACTAGCGACGGGAATGAGCAGTTCTTC.

The genes are TRBV27 and TRBJ2-2; D uncertain. Between the trimmed V and J ends, which lost 3 bases and 7 bases, there was a span of 12 bases. The germline CDR1 and CDR2 sequences are MNHEY and SMNVEV (reference sequence). This CDR3 spans 14 amino acids. The CDR3 region is CASSLVGEGGELFF. Here the CDR3 DNA reads TGTGCCAGCAGTTTGGTTGGGGAAGGCGGGGAGCTGTTTTTT.

This clonotype was picked up a small number of times. It is unclear where the CDR3 begins or ends on the DNA, so no DNA is shown, and the CDR3 is as TCRdb lists it. This CDR3 reads CASSFGPGLEGYEQYF. This sequence joins TRBV12-3 or TRBV12-4 and TRBJ2-7; the DNA was not used to check the table's D call, TRBD1. Both ends counted, the CDR3 spans 16 residues.

The genes are TRBV7-7 and TRBJ1-1, with no clear D. CDR3 length: 13 residues. Deletions cut 10 bases from V and 6 bases from J, with 18 bases between. From germline, CDR1 is SSHAT and CDR2 FNYEAQ (reference sequence). CDR3 coding DNA: TGTGCCACTTCACCCCAGCCGGGGTCTGAAGCTTTCTTT. Residues: CATSPQPGSEAFF. The full variable domain, completed using reference TRBV7-7 and TRBJ1-1, is GAGVSQSPRYKVTKRGQDVTLRCDPISSHATLYWYQQALGQGPEFLTYFNYEAQPDKSGLPSDRFSAERPEGSISTLTIQRTEQRDSAMYRCATSPQPGSEAFFGQGTRLTVV.

The J gene is TRBJ2-7, the V gene TRBV29-1; possible D gene TRBD2, 6 bases. This CDR3 is built from 10 residues. CDR1 is SQVTM, CDR2 ANQGSEA, per germline. The DNA for the CDR3 is TGCAGACGGGACTCTGAAGAGCAGTACGTC. Protein product: CRRDSEEQYV.

This clonotype came up a few times. For the CDR3, the DNA is TGTGCCAGCAGTCCGGGGGTTTCCTATGGCTACACCTTC. This gives the protein CASSPGVSYGYTF. The chain uses TRBV6-2 or TRBV6-3 and TRBJ1-2; possibly TRBD1 for D (5 bases). This CDR3 is 13 amino acids long. The germline V and J ends were trimmed by 5 bases and 4 bases, with 11 bases remaining between them. Germline-derived CDR1 and CDR2 are MNHEY and SVGEGT.

This clonotype showed up many times. The chain is built from TRBV29-1 and TRBJ1-2; TRBD1 aligns across 9 bases. Germline assignment: CDR1 SQVTM and CDR2 ANQGSEA. The CDR3 is 15 residues long. The junction had 13 bases not matched to a gene; V was cut back by 7 bases and J by 4 bases. CDR3 sequence reads: CSARDREGSSYGYTF. The CDR3 nucleotides read TGCAGCGCCCGGGACAGGGAGGGGTCTAGCTATGGCTACACCTTC. The variable domain in full, with the rest retrieved from reference TRBV29-1 and TRBJ1-2, is SAVISQKPSRDICQRGTSLTIQCQVDSQVTMMFWYRQQPGQSLTLIATANQGSEATYESGFVIDKFPISRPNLTFSTLTVSNMSPEDSSIYLCSARDREGSSYGYTFGSGTRLTVV.

This clonotype was counted between two and nine times. This sequence joins TRBV25-1 and TRBJ2-2; maybe TRBD2 (6 bases). This CDR3 region has 16 residues. CDR1 and CDR2 (germline): MGHDK, SYGVNS. V shed 5 bases and J shed 2 bases, with 15 bases lying between them. The CDR3 protein is CASSPSLAPNTGELFF. The CDR3, as DNA: TGTGCCAGCAGTCCCTCTCTAGCGCCTAACACCGGGGAGCTGTTTTTT.

A word on this clonotype: One junction end disagrees with the germline gene, perhaps due to a read error. The chain carries TRBV11-3 and TRBJ1-1, with D unclear. This CDR3 has 15 amino acids. CDR1 and CDR2 from the germline V gene are SGHNT and YENEEA. The CDR3 region has the DNA TGTGCCAGCATATGTGGGCCTTCCATGAAGACTGAAGCTTTCTTT. The encoded protein is CASICGPSMKTEAFF. The variable domain in full, with the rest retrieved from reference TRBV11-3 and TRBJ1-1, is EAGVVQSPRYKIIEKKQPVAFWCNPISGHNTLYWYLQNLGQGPELLIRYENEEAVDDSQLPKDRFSAERLKGVDSTLKIQPAELGDSAVYLCASICGPSMKTEAFFGQGTRLTVV.

The V and J genes are TRBV2 and TRBJ1-6; 7 bases are a match to TRBD1. V lost 8 bases, J lost 14 bases, and 9 bases stayed unmatched. Looked up from germline, CDR1 is SNHLY and CDR2 is FYNNEI. The CDR3 runs to 12 residues. CDR3 DNA sequence: TGTGCCAGCCGACAGGGTGGTAGAGCCCTCCACTTT. Its translation: CASRQGGRALHF.

This clonotype was detected ten times or more. The V and J genes are TRBV7-2 and TRBJ2-7; D ambiguous. V lost 5 bases, J lost 0 bases, and 14 bases lay in between. The CDR3 is 15 residues long. From germline, CDR1 is SGHTA and CDR2 FQGNSA. The CDR3 is CASSVQSHSSYEQYF. In DNA form, the CDR3 reads TGTGCCAGCAGCGTACAGTCCCATAGCTCCTACGAGCAGTACTTC.

V and J are TRBV20-1 and TRBJ2-2, with 8 bases aligning to TRBD1. This CDR3 is 15 amino acids long. V lost 6 bases and J lost 5; bases outside the gene matches: 11. Germline V gene sequence: CDR1 DFQATT, CDR2 SNEGSKA (reference sequence). CDR3 DNA sequence: TGCAGTGCCTCGAAGCGAGACAGGGGAACCGGGGAGCTGTTTTTT. Amino acids: CSASKRDRGTGELFF.

In this sample, this clonotype turned up many times. The chain combines TRBV12-3 or TRBV12-4 with TRBJ1-3; D unclear. Trimming cost V 3 bases and J 5 bases, with 11 bases left between them. The CDR3 is made up of 14 amino acids. The CDR3 sequence is CASSFAGNRNTIYF. As DNA, the CDR3 is TGTGCCAGCAGTTTTGCTGGGAATAGAAACACCATATATTTT.

This clonotype has just a few counts. The CDR3 loop is CSVVVMTEAFF. CDR3 coding DNA: TGCAGCGTTGTGGTGATGACTGAAGCTTTCTTT. The rearrangement links TRBV29-1 to TRBJ1-1; D call uncertain. The V gene's germline CDR1 is SQVTM and CDR2 ANQGSEA. CDR3 length: 11 residues. Trimming stripped 4 bases from V and 5 bases from J, with 8 bases between.

Only a few counts were recorded for this clonotype. The chain links TRBV24-1 to TRBJ2-5, with D perhaps TRBD1 or TRBD2 (6 bases each). The CDR3 consists of 14 residues. Germline CDR1 reads KGHDR; CDR2 reads SFDVKD. Deletions cut 5 bases from V and 3 bases from J, with 12 bases between. The DNA for the CDR3 is TGTGCCACCAGTGGAGGGGGGAATGAAGAGACCCAGTACTTC. It encodes CATSGGGNEETQYF.

This sequence joins TRBV10-3 and TRBJ2-1; TRBD1 agrees at 9 bases. Germline assignment: CDR1 ENHRY and CDR2 SYGVKD. V shed 4 bases and J 6 bases; nucleotides not matched to a gene: 7. The CDR3 covers 15 residues. CDR3 residues: CAISVGQGISNEQFF. For the CDR3, the DNA is TGTGCCATCAGTGTGGGACAGGGAATAAGCAATGAGCAGTTCTTC.

This clonotype was seen a single time. This rearrangement joins TRBV7-2 to TRBJ2-1; 7 bases are a match to TRBD2. The germline V gene has CDR1 SGHTA and CDR2 FQGNSA. The CDR3 totals 15 residues. J was trimmed by 10 bases and V by 5 bases; bases with no gene match: 14. The CDR3 sequence is CASSPSGTVPIEQFF. The CDR3 coding sequence is TGTGCCAGCAGCCCAAGCGGGACTGTTCCTATCGAGCAGTTCTTC.

This clonotype was counted only a few times. This chain joins TRBV30 and TRBJ2-7; 7 bases match TRBD1. From germline, CDR1 is GTSNPN and CDR2 SVGIG (reference sequence). The CDR3 runs 13 residues. V was clipped by 8 bases and J by 2 bases; unmatched bases: 9. CDR3 protein: CAHGQARAYEQYF. CDR3 nucleotide sequence: TGTGCCCATGGACAGGCTCGTGCCTACGAGCAGTACTTC.

The chain links TRBV5-1 to TRBJ2-5, with D uncertain. The V end lost 0 bases, the J end lost 4 bases, and 10 bases lay between the germline ends. From germline, CDR1 is SGHRS and CDR2 YFSETQ. This CDR3 has 14 residues. The CDR3 reads CASSLAGLGETQYF. CDR3 bases: TGCGCCAGCAGCTTGGCAGGCTTGGGAGAGACCCAGTACTTC. Combining the CDR3 with reference TRBV5-1 and TRBJ2-5 gives the whole variable domain KAGVTQTPRYLIKTRGQQVTLSCSPISGHRSVSWYQQTPGQGLQFLFEYFSETQRNKGNFPGRFSGRQFSNSRSEMNVSTLELGDSALYLCASSLAGLGETQYFGPGTRLLVL.

The chain combines TRBV12-3 or TRBV12-4 with TRBJ2-1; TRBD2 matches at 12 bases. This CDR3 has 16 residues. V gave up 6 bases and J gave up 4 bases; unmatched junction bases: 7. The chain's CDR3 is CASSRQLAGGYNEQFF. DNA for the CDR3: TGTGCCAGCAGCCGTCAACTAGCGGGGGGTTACAATGAGCAGTTCTTC.

This clonotype was picked up many times. CDR3 in amino acids: CASSFGGSSTDTQYF. CDR3 bases: TGTGCCAGCAGTTTCGGGGGCTCTAGCACAGATACGCAGTATTTT. The V call is TRBV12-3 or TRBV12-4, the J call TRBJ2-3; either TRBD1 or TRBD2 may supply D (6 bases each). Trimming removed 3 bases from V and 0 bases from J, with 10 bases in between. The CDR3 is made up of 15 amino acids.

V usage is TRBV18 and J usage is TRBJ1-5; 7 bases are shared with TRBD1. Germline V gives CDR1 KGHSH, CDR2 LQKENI. Germline trimming cut 4 bases from V and 2 bases from J; bases unmatched to any gene: 2. The CDR3 length is 14 residues. The CDR3 bases are TGTGCCAGCTCACACGACAGGGGCAATCAGCCCCAGCATTTT. Protein product: CASSHDRGNQPQHF.

This clonotype came up many times. This CDR3 is CSARTGREPYEQYF. The CDR3 DNA follows: TGCAGTGCTAGAACAGGACGGGAACCCTACGAGCAGTACTTC. The chain has TRBV20-1 and TRBJ2-7; D is perhaps TRBD1 or TRBD2 (5 bases each). The CDR3 spans 14 residues. In germline, CDR1 is DFQATT, CDR2 SNEGSKA (reference sequence). V lost 2 bases and J lost 2, with 13 bases in between.